This TCR beta chain was retrieved from a study of blood T cells in healthy people across ages. Using a J-beta primer mix together with a sample-barcoded 5' primer, a second PCR was run for about 7 to 12 cycles. Template switching added a 12-random-nucleotide identifier to every cDNA molecule. One entry per CDR3 protein results from TCRdb running MiXCR on the 5' RACE reads. The sample has about 770,000 distinct CDR3 sequences, about 42% seen once. The V end lost 4 bases, the J end lost 1 base, and 6 bases lay between the germline ends. Germline V gives CDR1 SGHDT, CDR2 YYEEEE. The CDR3 has 12 amino acids.

The sequenced material came from blood. The clonotype originates from a man in his 60s in good health. V is TRBV5-6 and J is TRBJ2-7; D remains ambiguous. This CDR3 reads CASSVRSYEQYF. The DNA for the CDR3 is TGTGCCAGCAGCGTACGATCCTACGAGCAGTACTTC. The full variable domain, in which reference TRBV5-6 and TRBJ2-7 provide the parts outside the CDR3, is DAGVTQSPTHLIKTRGQQVTLRCSPKSGHDTVSWYQQALGQGPQFIFQYYEEEERQRGNFPDRFSGHQFPNYSSELNVNALLLGDSALYLCASSVRSYEQYFGPGTRLTVT.